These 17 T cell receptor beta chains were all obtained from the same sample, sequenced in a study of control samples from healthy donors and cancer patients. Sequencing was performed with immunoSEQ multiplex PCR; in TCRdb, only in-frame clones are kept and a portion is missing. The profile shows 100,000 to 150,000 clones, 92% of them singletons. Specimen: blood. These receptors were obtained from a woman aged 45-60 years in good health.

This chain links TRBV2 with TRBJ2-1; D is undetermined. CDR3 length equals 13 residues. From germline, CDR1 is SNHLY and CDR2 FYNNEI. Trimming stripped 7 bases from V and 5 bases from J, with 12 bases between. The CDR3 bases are TGTGCCAGCAAGCTGGGAACAAACAATGAGCAGTTCTTC. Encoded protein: CASKLGTNNEQFF.

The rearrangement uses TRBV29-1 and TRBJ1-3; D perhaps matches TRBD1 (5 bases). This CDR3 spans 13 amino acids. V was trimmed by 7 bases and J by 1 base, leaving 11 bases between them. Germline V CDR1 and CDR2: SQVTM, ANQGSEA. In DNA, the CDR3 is TGCAGCGCCGAGGGGCATTCTGGAAACACCATATATTTT. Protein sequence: CSAEGHSGNTIYF.

The CDR3 is CASSPNRNRGVYEQYF. As DNA, the CDR3 is TGCGCCAGCAGCCCTAACAGGAACCGGGGCGTCTACGAGCAGTACTTC. The J gene is TRBJ2-7, the V gene TRBV5-1; D is tentatively TRBD1 or TRBD2 (5 bases each). The V and J ends lost 4 bases and 3 bases respectively, with 20 bases between them. Germline assignment: CDR1 SGHRS and CDR2 YFSETQ. The CDR3 loop spans 16 amino acids.

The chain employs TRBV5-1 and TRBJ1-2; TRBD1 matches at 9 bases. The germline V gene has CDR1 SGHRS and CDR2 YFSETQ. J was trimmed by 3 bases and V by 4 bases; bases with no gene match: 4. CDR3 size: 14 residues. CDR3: CASSPGQGYYGYTF. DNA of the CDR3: TGCGCCAGCAGCCCGGGACAGGGTTACTATGGCTACACCTTC.

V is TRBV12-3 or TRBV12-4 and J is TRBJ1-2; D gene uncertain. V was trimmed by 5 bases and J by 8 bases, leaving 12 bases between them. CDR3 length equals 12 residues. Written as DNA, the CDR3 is TGTGCCAGCAGTCCGATTGATGGAGGCTACACCTTC. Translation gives CASSPIDGGYTF.

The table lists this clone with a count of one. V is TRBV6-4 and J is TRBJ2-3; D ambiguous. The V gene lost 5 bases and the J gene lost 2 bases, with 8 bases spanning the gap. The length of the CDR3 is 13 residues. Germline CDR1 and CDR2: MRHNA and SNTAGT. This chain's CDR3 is CASSRAPTDTQYF. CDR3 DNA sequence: TGTGCCAGCAGTCGGGCCCCCACAGATACGCAGTATTTT.

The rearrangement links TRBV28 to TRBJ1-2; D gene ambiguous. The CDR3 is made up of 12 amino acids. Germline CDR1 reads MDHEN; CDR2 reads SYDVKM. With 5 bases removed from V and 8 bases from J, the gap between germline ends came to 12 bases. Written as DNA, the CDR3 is TGTGCCAGCAGTCCTGGAAGGCCGGGCTACACCTTC. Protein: CASSPGRPGYTF.

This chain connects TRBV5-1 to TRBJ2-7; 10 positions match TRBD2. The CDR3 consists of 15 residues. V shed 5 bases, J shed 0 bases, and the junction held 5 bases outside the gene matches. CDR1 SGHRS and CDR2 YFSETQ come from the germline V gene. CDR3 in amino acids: CASRLAGLSSYEQYF. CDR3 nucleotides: TGCGCCAGCAGACTAGCGGGACTTAGCTCCTACGAGCAGTACTTC.

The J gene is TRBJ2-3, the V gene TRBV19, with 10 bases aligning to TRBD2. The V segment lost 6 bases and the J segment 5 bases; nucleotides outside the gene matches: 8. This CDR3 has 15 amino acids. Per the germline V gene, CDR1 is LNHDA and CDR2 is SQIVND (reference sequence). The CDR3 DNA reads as TGTGCCAGTAGCGAACTAGCGGGAATATTAGATACGCAGTATTTT. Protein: CASSELAGILDTQYF.

The CDR3 is CASSPTSGLINEQFF. The CDR3, as DNA: TGTGCCAGCAGCCCGACTAGCGGGTTGATCAATGAGCAGTTCTTC. The V and J genes are TRBV3-1 (or the pseudogene TRBV3-2) and TRBJ2-1; 10 bases fit TRBD2. The J segment lost 6 bases and the V segment lost 4 bases, leaving 6 bases of the junction unmatched. This CDR3 is 15 amino acids long. In germline, CDR1 is LGHDT, CDR2 YNNKEL (reference sequence).

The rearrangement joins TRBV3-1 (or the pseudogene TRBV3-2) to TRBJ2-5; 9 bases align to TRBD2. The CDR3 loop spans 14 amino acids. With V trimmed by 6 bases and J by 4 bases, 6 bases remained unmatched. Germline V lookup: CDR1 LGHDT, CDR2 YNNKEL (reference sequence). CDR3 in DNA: TGTGCCAGCAGTTTGCGGGGGGGAATAGAGACCCAGTACTTC. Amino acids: CASSLRGGIETQYF.

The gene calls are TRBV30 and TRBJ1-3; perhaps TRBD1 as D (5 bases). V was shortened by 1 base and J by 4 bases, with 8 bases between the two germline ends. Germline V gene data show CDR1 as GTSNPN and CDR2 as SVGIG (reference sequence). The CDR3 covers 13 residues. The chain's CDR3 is CAWSGQGGNTIYF. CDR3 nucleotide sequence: TGTGCCTGGAGTGGGCAGGGAGGAAACACCATATATTTT.

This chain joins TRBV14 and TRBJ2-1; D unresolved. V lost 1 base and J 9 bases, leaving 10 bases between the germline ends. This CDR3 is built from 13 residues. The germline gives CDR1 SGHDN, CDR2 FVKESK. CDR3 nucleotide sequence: TGTGCCAGCAGCCAAGCGACTTTTGGTGAGCAGTTCTTC. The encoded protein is CASSQATFGEQFF.

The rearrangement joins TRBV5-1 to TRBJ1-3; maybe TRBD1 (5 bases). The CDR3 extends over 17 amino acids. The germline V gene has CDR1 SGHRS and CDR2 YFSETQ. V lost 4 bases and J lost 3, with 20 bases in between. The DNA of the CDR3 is TGCGCCAGCAGCCTGCCCTCAGGGAAGGATCGTGGAAACACCATATATTTT. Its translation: CASSLPSGKDRGNTIYF.

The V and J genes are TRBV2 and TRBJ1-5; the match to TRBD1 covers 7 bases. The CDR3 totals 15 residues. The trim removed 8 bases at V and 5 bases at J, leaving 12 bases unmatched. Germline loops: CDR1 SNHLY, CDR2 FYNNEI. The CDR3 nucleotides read TGTGCCAGCCGTCTGACAGGGCGGAAAGATCAGCCCCAGCATTTT. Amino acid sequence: CASRLTGRKDQPQHF. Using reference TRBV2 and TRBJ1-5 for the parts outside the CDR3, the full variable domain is EPEVTQTPSHQVTQMGQEVILRCVPISNHLYFYWYRQILGQKVEFLVSFYNNEISEKSEIFDDQFSVERPDGSNFTLKIRSTKLEDSAMYFCASRLTGRKDQPQHFGDGTRLSIL.

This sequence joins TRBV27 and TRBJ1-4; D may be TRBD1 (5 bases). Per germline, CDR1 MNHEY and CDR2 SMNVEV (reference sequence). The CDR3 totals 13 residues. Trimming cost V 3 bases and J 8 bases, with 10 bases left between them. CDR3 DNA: TGTGCCAGCAGTTTGGGGGGGAGGGAAAAACTGTTTTTT. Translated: CASSLGGREKLFF.

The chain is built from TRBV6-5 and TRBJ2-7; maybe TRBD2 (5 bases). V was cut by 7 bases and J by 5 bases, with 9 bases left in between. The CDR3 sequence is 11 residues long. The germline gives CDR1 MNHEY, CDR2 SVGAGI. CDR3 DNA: TGTGCCAGCACCAAGAGGGACGAGCAGTACTTC. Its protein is CASTKRDEQYF.